Presented here are 14 T cell receptor beta chains from one specimen sequenced in a study of T cell responses to AZD1222 COVID-19 vaccine. Data came from immunoSEQ multiplex PCR; TCRdb stores just in-frame clones and leaves some out. The table includes some 130,000 clones, 92% detected once. The sequences come from peripheral blood, collected on day 0 of AZD1222 vaccination. Receptors were obtained from an adult in good health.

This chain joins TRBV30 and TRBJ1-5; D not certain. V dropped 4 bases and J dropped 5 bases, with 9 bases sitting between them. Per the germline V gene, CDR1 is GTSNPN and CDR2 is SVGIG (reference sequence). The CDR3 loop spans 12 amino acids. The DNA for the CDR3 is TGTGCCTGGACGTCTGGGGATCAGCCCCAGCATTTT. It is translated as CAWTSGDQPQHF.

This clone occurred a few times. The chain links TRBV4-2 to TRBJ1-2, with a possible D match to TRBD1 (5 bases). The CDR3 sequence is 14 residues long. V shed 3 bases and J shed 8 bases, with 16 bases lying between them. Germline-derived CDR1 and CDR2 are LGHNA and YNFKEQ. Here the CDR3 reads CASSHRGGLGGYTF. CDR3 DNA sequence: TGTGCCAGCAGCCACCGGGGCGGACTCGGAGGCTACACCTTC.

The rearrangement joins TRBV7-3 to TRBJ2-5; the match to TRBD1 covers 9 bases. J gave up 5 bases and V 1 base, and 5 bases lay outside the gene matches. The CDR3 covers 15 residues. Germline V lookup: CDR1 SGHTA, CDR2 FQGTGA. CDR3 protein: CASSLNTGGAETQYF. The CDR3 DNA sequence: TGTGCCAGCAGCTTAAATACAGGGGGCGCGGAGACCCAGTACTTC.

V usage is TRBV7-9 and J usage is TRBJ2-3, with D possibly TRBD1 on 6 matching bases. V was shortened by 0 bases and J by 3 bases, with 10 bases between the two germline ends. Germline values: CDR1 SEHNR, CDR2 FQNEAQ (reference sequence). This CDR3 is 15 amino acids long. CDR3: CASSLAGQGTDTQYF. The CDR3 DNA reads TGTGCCAGCAGCTTAGCCGGGCAGGGGACAGATACGCAGTATTTT. Based on the CDR3 plus reference TRBV7-9 and TRBJ2-3, the full variable domain is DTGVSQNPRHKITKRGQNVTFRCDPISEHNRLYWYRQTLGQGPEFLTYFQNEAQLEKSRLLSDRFSAERPKGSFSTLEIQRTEQGDSAMYLCASSLAGQGTDTQYFGPGTRLTVL.

V gene TRBV6-5 combines with J gene TRBJ2-7; D ambiguous. The CDR3 runs to 13 residues. Germline V lookup: CDR1 MNHEY, CDR2 SVGAGI. V was trimmed by 6 bases and J by 0 bases, leaving 9 bases between them. The CDR3 DNA sequence: TGTGCCAGCAGCCTCCGAAGCTCCTACGAGCAGTACTTC. Translated, it gives CASSLRSSYEQYF.

This chain uses TRBV5-1 with TRBJ1-1; D unresolved. Germline CDR1 SGHRS, CDR2 YFSETQ. This CDR3 region has 12 residues. The ends were cut back, 4 bases at V and 8 bases at J, with 12 bases in the middle. DNA of the CDR3: TGCGCCAGCAGCGACGGGCAGCTCGAAGCTTTCTTT. Protein: CASSDGQLEAFF.

V usage is TRBV10-1 and J usage is TRBJ2-1; TRBD2 aligns across 10 bases. CDR1 is WNHNN and CDR2 is SYGVQD in the germline V gene (reference sequence). J was trimmed by 8 bases and V by 0 bases; bases with no gene match: 7. The CDR3 consists of 16 residues. The CDR3 loop reads CASSESGLAGVHEQFF. CDR3 DNA sequence: TGCGCCAGCAGTGAGTCGGGCCTAGCGGGAGTCCATGAGCAGTTCTTC.

This chain connects TRBV27 to TRBJ2-3; D gene uncertain. The CDR3 consists of 16 residues. Trimming removed 0 bases from V and 2 bases from J, with 12 bases in between. Germline V gene sequence: CDR1 MNHEY, CDR2 SMNVEV (reference sequence). In DNA, the CDR3 is TGTGCCAGCAGTTTATCAGTGGCGGTTCCCACAGATACGCAGTATTTT. Translating gives CASSLSVAVPTDTQYF.

The J gene is TRBJ2-2, the V gene TRBV25-1; 12 bases line up with TRBD2. The CDR3 sequence is 16 residues long. Germline CDR1 is MGHDK and CDR2 is SYGVNS. The V and J ends lost 4 bases and 7 bases, in that order; junction bases with no gene match: 7. CDR3 in DNA: TGTGCCAGCAGTGGAGCTAGCGGGAGGGATTTCGGGGAGCTGTTTTTT. Its translation is CASSGASGRDFGELFF.

This chain connects TRBV20-1 to TRBJ2-4; possibly TRBD2 for D (5 bases). Trimming took 4 bases from V and 0 from J, leaving 13 bases between them. Germline-derived CDR1 and CDR2 are DFQATT and SNEGSKA (reference sequence). The CDR3 extends over 15 amino acids. CDR3 DNA: TGCAGTGCTACTGAGCGGCTTCTAGCCAAAAACATTCAGTACTTC. Its protein product is CSATERLLAKNIQYF.

The chain carries TRBV25-1 and TRBJ2-2, with 8 bases aligning to TRBD2. Trimming removed 2 bases from V and 7 bases from J; junction bases left unmatched: 3. The CDR3 runs 14 residues. The germline CDR1 and CDR2 sequences are MGHDK and SYGVNS. The CDR3 loop reads CASSERLANGELFF. The DNA for the CDR3 is TGTGCCAGCAGTGAACGACTAGCGAACGGGGAGCTGTTTTTT.

V gene TRBV7-9 combines with J gene TRBJ2-3, with a possible D match to TRBD2 (5 bases). Trimming shortened V by 5 bases and J by 5 bases, and 8 bases separated the two germline ends. CDR1 SEHNR and CDR2 FQNEAQ come from the germline V gene (reference sequence). This CDR3 is 12 amino acids long. CDR3 in DNA: TGTGCCAGCAGCCCAGCGGTAGATACGCAGTATTTT. Its translation: CASSPAVDTQYF.

J is TRBJ2-1 and V is TRBV28; perhaps TRBD1 as D (5 bases). The CDR3 contains 11 residues. V lost 7 bases and J 5 bases, leaving 6 bases between the germline ends. Germline V gene data show CDR1 as MDHEN and CDR2 as SYDVKM. For the CDR3, the DNA is TGTGCCAGCAAAGGGGACAATGAGCAGTTCTTC. Protein: CASKGDNEQFF.

The J gene is TRBJ2-6, the V gene TRBV10-2, with D unresolved. This CDR3 has 14 residues. The germline V gene encodes CDR1 WSHSY and CDR2 SAAADI. The V end was cut by 8 bases, the J end by 1 base, with 9 bases between. The CDR3 loop is CASLTVSGANVLTF. CDR3 bases: TGCGCCAGCCTGACCGTTTCTGGGGCCAACGTCCTGACTTTC.